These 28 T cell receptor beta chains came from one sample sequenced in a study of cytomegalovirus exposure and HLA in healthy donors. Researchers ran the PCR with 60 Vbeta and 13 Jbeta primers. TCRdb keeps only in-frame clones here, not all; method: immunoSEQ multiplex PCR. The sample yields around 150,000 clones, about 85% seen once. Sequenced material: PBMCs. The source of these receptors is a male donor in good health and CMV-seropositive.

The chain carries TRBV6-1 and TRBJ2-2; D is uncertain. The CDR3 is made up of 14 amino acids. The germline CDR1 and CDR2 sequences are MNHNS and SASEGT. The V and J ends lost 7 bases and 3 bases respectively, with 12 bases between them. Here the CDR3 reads CASKRLRDTGELFF. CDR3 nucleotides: TGTGCCAGCAAGAGGCTTCGGGACACCGGGGAGCTGTTTTTT.

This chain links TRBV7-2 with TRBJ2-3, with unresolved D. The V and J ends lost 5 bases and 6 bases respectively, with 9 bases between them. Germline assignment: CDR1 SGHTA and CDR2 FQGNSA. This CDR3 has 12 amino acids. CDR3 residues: CASSPLGDTQYF. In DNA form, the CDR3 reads TGTGCCAGCAGCCCCCTCGGGGATACGCAGTATTTT.

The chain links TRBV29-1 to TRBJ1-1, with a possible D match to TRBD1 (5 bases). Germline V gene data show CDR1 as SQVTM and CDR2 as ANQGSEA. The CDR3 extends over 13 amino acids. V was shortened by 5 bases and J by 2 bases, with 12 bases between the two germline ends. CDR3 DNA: TGCAGCGTTACACGTAGGGGAAACACTGAAGCTTTCTTT. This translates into CSVTRRGNTEAFF. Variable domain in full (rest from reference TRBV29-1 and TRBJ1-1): SAVISQKPSRDICQRGTSLTIQCQVDSQVTMMFWYRQQPGQSLTLIATANQGSEATYESGFVIDKFPISRPNLTFSTLTVSNMSPEDSSIYLCSVTRRGNTEAFFGQGTRLTVV.

CDR3 protein: CASSFSTSGSETQYF. Written as DNA, the CDR3 is TGTGCCAGCAGCTTCTCGACTAGCGGTAGTGAGACCCAGTACTTC. J is TRBJ2-5 and V is TRBV5-6; 9 bases fit TRBD2. CDR3 size: 15 residues. Trimming removed 2 bases from V and 5 bases from J; junction bases left unmatched: 7. The V gene's germline CDR1 is SGHDT and CDR2 YYEEEE.

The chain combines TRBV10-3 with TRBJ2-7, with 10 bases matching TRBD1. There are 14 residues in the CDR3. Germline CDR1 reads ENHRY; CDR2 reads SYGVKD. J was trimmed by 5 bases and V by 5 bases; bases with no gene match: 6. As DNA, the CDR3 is TGTGCCATCAGTCCCCGACAGGGGGCCCACGAGCAGTACTTC. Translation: CAISPRQGAHEQYF.

CDR3 nucleotides: TGTGCCAGCAGCGTCCAGGGTGATCAGCCCCAGCATTTT. Its translation is CASSVQGDQPQHF. The rearrangement uses TRBV27 and TRBJ1-5; TRBD1 might be the D (5 bases). The length of the CDR3 is 13 residues. The germline gives CDR1 MNHEY, CDR2 SMNVEV (reference sequence). V was clipped by 6 bases and J by 5 bases, with 11 bases between them.

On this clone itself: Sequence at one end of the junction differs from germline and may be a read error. The CDR3 coding sequence is TGTTCCAGCAGCTTTGGTCTACCACCTTACAATGAGCAGTTCTTC. It encodes CSSSFGLPPYNEQFF. The chain has TRBV7-9 and TRBJ2-1; no clear D. This CDR3 spans 15 amino acids. Germline-derived CDR1 and CDR2 are SEHNR and FQNEAQ (reference sequence).

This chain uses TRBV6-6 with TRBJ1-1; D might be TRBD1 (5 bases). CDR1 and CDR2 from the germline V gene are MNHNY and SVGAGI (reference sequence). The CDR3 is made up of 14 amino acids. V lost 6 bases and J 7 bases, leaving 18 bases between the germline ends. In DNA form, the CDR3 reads TGTGCCAGCAGGACTGAGTATAGACAGTTTGAAGCTTTCTTT. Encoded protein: CASRTEYRQFEAFF.

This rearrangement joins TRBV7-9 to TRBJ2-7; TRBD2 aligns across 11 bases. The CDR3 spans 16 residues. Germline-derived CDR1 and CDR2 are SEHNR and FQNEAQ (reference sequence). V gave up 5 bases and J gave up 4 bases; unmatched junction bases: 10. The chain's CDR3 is CASSRVAGGPLYEQYF. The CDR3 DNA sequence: TGTGCCAGCAGCCGAGTAGCGGGAGGGCCATTATACGAGCAGTACTTC.

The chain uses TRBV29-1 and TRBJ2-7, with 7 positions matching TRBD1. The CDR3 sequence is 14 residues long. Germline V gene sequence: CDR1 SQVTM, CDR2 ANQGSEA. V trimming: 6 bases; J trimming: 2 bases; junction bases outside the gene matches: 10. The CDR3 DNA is TGCAGCGTCTTGCTACAGGGGAACACCTACGAGCAGTACTTC. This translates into CSVLLQGNTYEQYF.

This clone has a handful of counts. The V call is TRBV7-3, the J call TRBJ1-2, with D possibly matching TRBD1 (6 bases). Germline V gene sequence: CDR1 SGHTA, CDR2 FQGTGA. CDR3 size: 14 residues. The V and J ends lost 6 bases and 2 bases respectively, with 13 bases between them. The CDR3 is CASSRTALNYGYTF. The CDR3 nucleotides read TGTGCCAGCAGTAGGACAGCTTTAAACTATGGCTACACCTTC.

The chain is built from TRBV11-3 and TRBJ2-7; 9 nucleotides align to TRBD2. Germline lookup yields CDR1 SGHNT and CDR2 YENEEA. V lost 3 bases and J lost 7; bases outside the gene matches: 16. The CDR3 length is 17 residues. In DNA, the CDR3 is TGTGCCAGCAGCTTGGCGGTCAGCGGGAGGCCCCGGATGGAGCAGTACTTC. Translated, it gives CASSLAVSGRPRMEQYF.

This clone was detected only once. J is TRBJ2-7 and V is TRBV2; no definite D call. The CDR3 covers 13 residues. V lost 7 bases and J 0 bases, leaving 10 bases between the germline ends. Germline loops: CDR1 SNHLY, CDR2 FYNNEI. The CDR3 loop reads CASIASVSYEQYF. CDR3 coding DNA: TGTGCCAGCATTGCTAGTGTCTCCTACGAGCAGTACTTC.

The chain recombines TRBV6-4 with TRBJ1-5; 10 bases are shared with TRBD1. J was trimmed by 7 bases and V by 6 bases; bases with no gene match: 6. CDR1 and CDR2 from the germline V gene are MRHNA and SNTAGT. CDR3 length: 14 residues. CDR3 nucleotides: TGTGCCAGCAGCCCACGACAGGGGGCACAGCCCCAGCATTTT. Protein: CASSPRQGAQPQHF.

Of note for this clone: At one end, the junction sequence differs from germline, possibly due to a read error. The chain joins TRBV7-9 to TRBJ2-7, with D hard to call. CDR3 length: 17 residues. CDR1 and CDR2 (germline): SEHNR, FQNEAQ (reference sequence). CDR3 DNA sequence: TGTTCCAGCAGCTTTTCCTACCTAGTCTCGAGACCGGACGAGCAGTACTTC. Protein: CSSSFSYLVSRPDEQYF.

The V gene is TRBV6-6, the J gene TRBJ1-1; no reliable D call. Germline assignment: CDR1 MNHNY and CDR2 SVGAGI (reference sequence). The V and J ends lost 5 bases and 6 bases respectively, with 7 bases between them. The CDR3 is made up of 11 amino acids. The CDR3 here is CASSQEAEAFF. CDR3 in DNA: TGTGCCAGCAGTCAGGAGGCTGAAGCTTTCTTT.

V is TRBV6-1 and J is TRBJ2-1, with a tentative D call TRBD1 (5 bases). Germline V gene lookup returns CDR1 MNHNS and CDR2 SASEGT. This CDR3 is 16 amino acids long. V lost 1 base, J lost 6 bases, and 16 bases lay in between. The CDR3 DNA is TGTGCCAGCAGTGAAGTGGGGCAGGGAAAAGCCAATGAGCAGTTCTTC. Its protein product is CASSEVGQGKANEQFF.

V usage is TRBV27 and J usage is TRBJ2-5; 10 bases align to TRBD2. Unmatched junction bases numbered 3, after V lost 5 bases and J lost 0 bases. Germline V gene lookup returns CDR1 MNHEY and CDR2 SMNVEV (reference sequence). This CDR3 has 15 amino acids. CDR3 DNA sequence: TGTGCCAGCAGTCGGACTAGCGGATACCAAGAGACCCAGTACTTC. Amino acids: CASSRTSGYQETQYF.

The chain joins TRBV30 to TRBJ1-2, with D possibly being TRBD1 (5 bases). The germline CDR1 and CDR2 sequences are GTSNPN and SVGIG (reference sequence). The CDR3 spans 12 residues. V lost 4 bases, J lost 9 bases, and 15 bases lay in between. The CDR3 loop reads CAWNDARQSYTF. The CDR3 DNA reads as TGTGCCTGGAATGACGCCCGACAGAGCTACACCTTC.

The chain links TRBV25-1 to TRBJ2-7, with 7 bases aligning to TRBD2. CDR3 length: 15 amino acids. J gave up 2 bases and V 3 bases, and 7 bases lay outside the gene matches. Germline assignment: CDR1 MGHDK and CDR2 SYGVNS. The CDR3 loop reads CASSEGMREPYEQYF. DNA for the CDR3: TGTGCCAGCAGTGAGGGGATGCGGGAGCCCTACGAGCAGTACTTC.

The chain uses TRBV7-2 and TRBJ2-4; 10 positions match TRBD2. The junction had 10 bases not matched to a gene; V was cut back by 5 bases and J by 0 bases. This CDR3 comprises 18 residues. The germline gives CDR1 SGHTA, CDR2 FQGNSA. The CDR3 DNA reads TGTGCCAGCAGCCCGCAACTAGCGGGAATACTAGCCAAAAACATTCAGTACTTC. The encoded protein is CASSPQLAGILAKNIQYF. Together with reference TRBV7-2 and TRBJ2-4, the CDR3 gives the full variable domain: GAGVSQSPSNKVTEKGKDVELRCDPISGHTALYWYRQSLGQGLEFLIYFQGNSAPDKSGLPSDRFSAERTGGSVSTLTIQRTQQEDSAVYLCASSPQLAGILAKNIQYFGAGTRLSVL.

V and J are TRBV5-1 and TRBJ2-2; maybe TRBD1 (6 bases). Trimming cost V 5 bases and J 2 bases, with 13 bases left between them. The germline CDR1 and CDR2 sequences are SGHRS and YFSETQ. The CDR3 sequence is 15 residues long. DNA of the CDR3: TGCGCCAGCAGGGAAGACAGGATTAACACCGGGGAGCTGTTTTTT. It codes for CASREDRINTGELFF.

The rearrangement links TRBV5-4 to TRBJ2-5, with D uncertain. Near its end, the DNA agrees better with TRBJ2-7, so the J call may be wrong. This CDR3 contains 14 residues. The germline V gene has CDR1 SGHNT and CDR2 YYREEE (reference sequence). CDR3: CASSLVSLPYEQYF. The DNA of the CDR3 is TGTGCCAGCAGCTTGGTTTCGCTTCCCTACGAGCAGTACTTC.

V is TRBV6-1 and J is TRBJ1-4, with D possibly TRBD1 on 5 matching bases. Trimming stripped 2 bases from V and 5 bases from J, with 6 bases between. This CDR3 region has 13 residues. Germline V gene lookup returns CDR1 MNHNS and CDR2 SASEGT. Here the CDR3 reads CASSEQGNEKLFF. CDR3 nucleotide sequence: TGTGCCAGCAGTGAACAGGGCAATGAAAAACTGTTTTTT.

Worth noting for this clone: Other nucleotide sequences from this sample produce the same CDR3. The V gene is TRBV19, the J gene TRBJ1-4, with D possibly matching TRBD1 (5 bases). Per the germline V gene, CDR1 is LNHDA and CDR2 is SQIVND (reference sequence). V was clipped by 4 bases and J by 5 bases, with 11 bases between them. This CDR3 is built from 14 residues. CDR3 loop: CASSRGGVNEKLFF. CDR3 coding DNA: TGTGCCAGTAGTAGGGGGGGGGTAAATGAAAAACTGTTTTTT.

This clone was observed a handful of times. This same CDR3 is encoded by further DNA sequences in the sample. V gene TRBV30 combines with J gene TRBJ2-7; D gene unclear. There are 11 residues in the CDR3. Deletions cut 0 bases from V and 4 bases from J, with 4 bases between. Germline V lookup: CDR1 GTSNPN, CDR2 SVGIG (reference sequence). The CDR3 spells CAWSVRYEQYF. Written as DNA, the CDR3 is TGTGCCTGGAGTGTGAGATACGAGCAGTACTTC.

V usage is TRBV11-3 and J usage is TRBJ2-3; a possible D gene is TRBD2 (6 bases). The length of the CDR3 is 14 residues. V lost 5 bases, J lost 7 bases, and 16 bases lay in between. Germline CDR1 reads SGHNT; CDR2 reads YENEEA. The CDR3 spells CASSPSDSSYTQYF. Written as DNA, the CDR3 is TGTGCCAGCAGCCCTAGCGACTCATCATATACGCAGTATTTT.

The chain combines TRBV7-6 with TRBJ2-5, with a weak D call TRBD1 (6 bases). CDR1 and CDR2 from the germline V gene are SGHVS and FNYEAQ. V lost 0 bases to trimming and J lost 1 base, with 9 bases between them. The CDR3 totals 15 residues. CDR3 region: CASSLAPDSQETQYF. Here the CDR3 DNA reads TGTGCCAGCAGCTTAGCCCCGGACAGCCAAGAGACCCAGTACTTC.